The clone carrying this T cell receptor (beta chain) was counted only a few times. This CDR3 spans 13 amino acids. Germline V gene data show CDR1 as MGHRA and CDR2 as YSYEKL. Trimming removed 0 bases from V and 9 bases from J, with 6 bases in between. Sequencing used immunoSEQ multiplex PCR; TCRdb keeps in-frame clones, though not all of them. The sample has approximately 77,000 clones, roughly 80% seen once. This sample is part of a study of blood T cell repertoires in COVID-19. The J gene is TRBJ1-6, the V gene TRBV4-1; D is ambiguous. The sequenced sample consisted of peripheral blood. The sequence was collected from a woman aged 60-70 years with acute or convalescent COVID-19. The CDR3 loop is CASSQEAVSPLHF. The CDR3 nucleotides are TGCGCCAGCAGCCAAGAGGCAGTTTCACCCCTCCACTTT.